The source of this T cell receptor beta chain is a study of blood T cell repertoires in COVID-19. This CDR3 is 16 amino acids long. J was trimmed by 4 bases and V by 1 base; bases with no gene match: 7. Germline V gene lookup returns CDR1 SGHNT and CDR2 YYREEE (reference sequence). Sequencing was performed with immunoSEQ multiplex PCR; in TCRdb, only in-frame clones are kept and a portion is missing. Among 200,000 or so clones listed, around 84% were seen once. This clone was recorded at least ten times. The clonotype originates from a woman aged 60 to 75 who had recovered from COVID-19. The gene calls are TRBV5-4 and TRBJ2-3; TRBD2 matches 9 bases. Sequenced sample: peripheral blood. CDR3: CASSLIGTSYADTQYF. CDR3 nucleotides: TGTGCCAGCAGCTTGATAGGGACTAGCTACGCAGATACGCAGTATTTT. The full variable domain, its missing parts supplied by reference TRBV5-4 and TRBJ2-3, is ETGVTQSPTHLIKTRGQQVTLRCSSQSGHNTVSWYQQALGQGPQFIFQYYREEENGRGNFPPRFSGLQFPNYSSELNVNALELDDSALYLCASSLIGTSYADTQYFGPGTRLTVL.